This TCR beta chain was found in a study of CD8+CD57+ T cells in acquired aplastic anemia. A remark on this clonotype: Its antigen is unidentified.

Study-level findings and limits: CD8+ Simpson's diversity showed no significant patient-control difference. Some 30 was the count of CD8+ CDR3 sequences that patients shared with controls.

V lost 8 bases, J lost 7 bases, and 30 bases lay in between. There are 19 residues in the CDR3. Flow cytometry had shown expanded CD8+CD57+ cells in the patients chosen for sequencing. Genomic DNA served as template for TCR beta VDJ and CDR3 profiling. One entry per CDR3 protein, called by TCRdb with MiXCR from the reads. There are 150,000 to 180,000 distinct CDR3 sequences in the sample; approximately 52% occur only once, and roughly 12% lies in the top ten. The rearrangement uses TRBV12-3 or TRBV12-4 and TRBJ1-6; tentatively, D is TRBD1 (5 bases). The sequencing input was sorted CD4+, CD8+, or CD8+CD57+ T cells (not recorded which) from PBMCs. The TCR was taken from a human donor with aplastic anemia. In nucleotides, the CDR3 is TGTGCCAGCGGGGAGCAGGGAGGAGACAGAGTAGTTAGGAATTCACCCCTCCACTTT. Its translation is CASGEQGGDRVVRNSPLHF.